One and the same sample provided the 20 T cell receptor beta chains below, sequenced in a study of T cells after yellow fever vaccination (dated by TCRdb to the late 2010s). The intended sense of this specimen's treatment or condition label: live attenuated yellow fever vaccine strain. Libraries were constructed by 5' RACE. The instrument was an Illumina HiSeq 2500. The raw public reads went through TCRdb reprocessing: fastp at Q25, MiXCR clone calling, in-frame beta chains kept. All rows with the same CDR3 protein become a single entry with the most common DNA and genes. This sample holds approximately 580,000 distinct CDR3 sequences; roughly a sixth were observed only once. 17% of the sample is held by the ten biggest clonotypes. Sequencing was performed on PBMCs, taken around 5 days after the first yellow fever vaccination. These receptors came from a man aged 18 to 29 who received the YFV17D yellow fever vaccine.

The CDR3 nucleotides are TGTGCCAGCAGCTTGGACAGGGTTAGCGCGAACACCGGGGAGCTGTTTTTT. Its protein product is CASSLDRVSANTGELFF. The rearrangement joins TRBV7-6 to TRBJ2-2; 8 bases agree with TRBD1. This CDR3 is built from 17 residues. In germline, CDR1 is SGHVS, CDR2 FNYEAQ. With V trimmed by 3 bases and J by 0 bases, 6 bases remained unmatched.

The chain employs TRBV5-1 and TRBJ1-1; tentative D call: TRBD1 (5 bases). Trimming shortened V by 4 bases and J by 7 bases, and 23 bases separated the two germline ends. The CDR3 runs to 16 residues. CDR1 is SGHRS and CDR2 is YFSETQ in the germline V gene. DNA of the CDR3: TGCGCCAGCAGCCACGATATAGGGCGCAGGGCCCGTGAAGCTTTCTTT. This codes for CASSHDIGRRAREAFF.

V usage is TRBV6-1 and J usage is TRBJ2-7; D is undetermined. The CDR3 is 12 residues long. In germline, CDR1 is MNHNS, CDR2 SASEGT. V was pared by 4 bases and J by 6 bases, with 10 bases between. The CDR3 is CASSVERGEQYV. CDR3 nucleotide sequence: TGTGCCAGCAGTGTAGAGCGAGGCGAGCAGTACGTC.

There are a few counts of this clonotype. This may be a read error, as it is one base from a much larger clone. V and J are TRBV6-4 and TRBJ2-3, with 13 bases matching TRBD2. CDR3 length equals 15 residues. Looked up from germline, CDR1 is MRHNA and CDR2 is SNTAGT. V trimming: 2 bases; J trimming: 4 bases; junction bases outside the gene matches: 0. This chain's CDR3 is CASSDTSGGADTQYF. The CDR3 DNA follows: TGTGCCAGCAGTGACACTAGCGGGGGGGCAGATACGCAGTATTTT.

This clonotype was recorded at least ten times. This chain uses TRBV5-5 with TRBJ1-2; D is unclear. Germline loops: CDR1 SGHKS, CDR2 YYEKEE (reference sequence). This CDR3 comprises 16 residues. V gave up 0 bases and J gave up 5 bases, with 17 bases separating them. The CDR3 DNA follows: TGTGCCAGCAGCTTGGCCCCGCTCCGGGCCGAATATGGCTACACCTTC. This gives the protein CASSLAPLRAEYGYTF.

The chain joins TRBV12-3 or TRBV12-4 to TRBJ1-1, with TRBD1 matching over 7 bases. The CDR3 has 15 residues. With V trimmed by 6 bases and J by 6 bases, 13 bases remained unmatched. The CDR3 DNA reads TGTGCCAGCAGAACGACAGGGTCTCGAACTTCTGAAGCTTTCTTT. Amino acid sequence: CASRTTGSRTSEAFF.

This clonotype was detected a few times. The J gene is TRBJ2-7, the V gene TRBV4-3; D is perhaps TRBD2 (5 bases). The germline CDR1 and CDR2 sequences are LGHNA and YSLEER. The CDR3 loop spans 14 amino acids. The V gene lost 1 base and the J gene lost 2 bases, with 9 bases spanning the gap. The CDR3 is CASSQGTSAYEQYF. The CDR3 region has the DNA TGCGCCAGCAGCCAAGGGACTTCGGCCTACGAGCAGTACTTC.

The gene calls are TRBV5-1 and TRBJ2-3; a weak D match, TRBD1 (5 bases). This CDR3 has 16 amino acids. Between the trimmed V and J ends, which lost 1 base and 0 bases, there was a span of 12 bases. Germline-derived CDR1 and CDR2 are SGHRS and YFSETQ. The CDR3, as DNA: TGCGCCAGCAGCTTGATTGGTACAGGTAGCACAGATACGCAGTATTTT. It encodes CASSLIGTGSTDTQYF.

The chain links TRBV20-1 to TRBJ2-1; 12 nucleotides agree with TRBD2. Unmatched junction bases numbered 10, after V lost 2 bases and J lost 8 bases. The CDR3 is 16 amino acids. Germline V gene lookup returns CDR1 DFQATT and CDR2 SNEGSKA (reference sequence). The chain's CDR3 is CSARWASGGAGDEQFF. As DNA, the CDR3 is TGCAGTGCTAGATGGGCTAGCGGGGGGGCCGGCGATGAGCAGTTCTTC.

The sample holds a few counts of this clonotype. V gene TRBV23-1 combines with J gene TRBJ2-1; TRBD2 aligns across 7 bases. TRBV23-1 is an open reading frame whose function is uncertain. CDR3 length: 12 residues. Trimming at V came to 5 bases and at J to 9 bases, leaving 4 bases not matched to a gene. The CDR3 spells CASSYGGVEQFF. DNA for the CDR3: TGCGCCAGCAGTTATGGGGGGGTTGAGCAGTTCTTC.

The chain combines TRBV11-2 with TRBJ2-1; D is perhaps TRBD2 (6 bases). Germline V gives CDR1 SGHAT, CDR2 FQNNGV. Deletions cut 9 bases from V and 6 bases from J, with 12 bases between. The CDR3 contains 12 residues. In nucleotides, the CDR3 is TGTGCCAGGGGACGGGAGTTCAATGAGCAGTTCTTC. Translating it yields CARGREFNEQFF.

This clonotype was counted between two and nine times. The chain recombines TRBV7-2 with TRBJ2-7; D is unresolved. Germline CDR1 SGHTA, CDR2 FQGNSA. This CDR3 has 14 residues. V dropped 5 bases and J dropped 5 bases, with 16 bases sitting between them. The CDR3, as DNA: TGTGCCAGCAGCCGTCGGCCCTTTAGGGACGAGCAGTACTTC. As protein: CASSRRPFRDEQYF.

The V gene is TRBV27, the J gene TRBJ2-2, with TRBD2 as a possible D gene (5 bases). Germline lookup yields CDR1 MNHEY and CDR2 SMNVEV (reference sequence). The CDR3 length is 13 residues. V lost 3 bases, J lost 7 bases, and 9 bases lay in between. In nucleotides, the CDR3 is TGTGCCAGCAGTTTCTTGGGAGTCGGGGAGCTGTTTTTT. Its translation is CASSFLGVGELFF.

In its sample, this clonotype was seen a few times. The chain employs TRBV7-2 and TRBJ2-7; TRBD2 is a possible D gene (5 bases). Germline CDR1 reads SGHTA; CDR2 reads FQGNSA. CDR3 length equals 14 residues. With 6 bases removed from V and 0 bases from J, the gap between germline ends came to 12 bases. CDR3 coding DNA: TGTGCCAGCAGGATGGAGAGGGACTCCTACGAGCAGTACGTC. Translation: CASRMERDSYEQYV.

This clonotype showed up just a few times. The chain couples TRBV2 to TRBJ1-2, with D hard to call. CDR1 and CDR2 (germline): SNHLY, FYNNEI. The V end lost 6 bases, the J end lost 7 bases, and 12 bases lay between the germline ends. The CDR3 totals 12 residues. The CDR3 region has the DNA TGTGCCAGCAGGGGAGATGAGGTTGGCTACACCTTC. The encoded protein is CASRGDEVGYTF.

The genes are TRBV14 and TRBJ2-6; D uncertain. Trimming stripped 3 bases from V and 1 base from J, with 1 base between. Germline values: CDR1 SGHDN, CDR2 FVKESK. The CDR3 length is 13 residues. CDR3 residues: CASSHSGANVLTF. For the CDR3, the DNA is TGTGCCAGCAGCCATTCTGGGGCCAACGTCCTGACTTTC.

V usage is TRBV29-1 and J usage is TRBJ2-3, with a possible D match to TRBD1 (6 bases). Germline V lookup: CDR1 SQVTM, CDR2 ANQGSEA. CDR3 size: 14 residues. Trimming left V 5 bases short and J 2 bases short, with 14 bases between. In DNA form, the CDR3 reads TGCAGCGTTCGGGACATAGAAGACACAGATACGCAGTATTTT. Translating it yields CSVRDIEDTDTQYF.

This clonotype was counted only a few times. The V call is TRBV6-2 or TRBV6-3, the J call TRBJ2-2, with TRBD1 identical over 8 bases. V shed 5 bases and J 1 base; nucleotides not matched to a gene: 6. CDR3 size: 16 residues. The germline CDR1 and CDR2 sequences are MNHEY and SVGEGT. CDR3 sequence: CASSDFDRGNTGELFF. In nucleotides, the CDR3 is TGTGCCAGCAGTGATTTTGACAGGGGGAACACCGGGGAGCTGTTTTTT.

This clonotype was detected many times. V is TRBV21-1 and J is TRBJ2-5; the DNA was not used to check the table's D call, TRBD2. TRBV21-1 is assigned pseudogene status. The length of the CDR3 is 15 residues. CDR3 protein: CASIYPGLVRETQYF. CDR3 sequence (DNA): TGTGCCAGCATCTACCCGGGACTAGTGCGTGAGACCCAGTACTTC.

The rearrangement joins TRBV6-5 to TRBJ2-1, with 7 bases fitting TRBD2. Looked up from germline, CDR1 is MNHEY and CDR2 is SVGAGI. J was trimmed by 10 bases and V by 2 bases; bases with no gene match: 14. This CDR3 has 16 amino acids. CDR3 nucleotide sequence: TGTGCCAGCAGTTACCCAGGACCCAGCGGGGCCAGGGAGCAGTTCTTC. Protein sequence: CASSYPGPSGAREQFF.